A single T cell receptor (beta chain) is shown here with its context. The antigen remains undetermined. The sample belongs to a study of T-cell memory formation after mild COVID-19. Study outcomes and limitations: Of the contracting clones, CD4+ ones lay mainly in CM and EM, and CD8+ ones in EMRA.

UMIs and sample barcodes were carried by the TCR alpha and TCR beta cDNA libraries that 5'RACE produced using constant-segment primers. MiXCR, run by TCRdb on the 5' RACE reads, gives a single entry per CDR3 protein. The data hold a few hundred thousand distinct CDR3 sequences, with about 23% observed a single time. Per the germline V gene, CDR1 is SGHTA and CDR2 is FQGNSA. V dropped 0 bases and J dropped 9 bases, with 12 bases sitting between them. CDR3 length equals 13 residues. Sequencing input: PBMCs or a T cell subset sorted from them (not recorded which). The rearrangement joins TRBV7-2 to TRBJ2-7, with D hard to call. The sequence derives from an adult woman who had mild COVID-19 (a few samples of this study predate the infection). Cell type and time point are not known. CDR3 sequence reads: CASSLALSGGQYF. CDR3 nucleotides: TGTGCCAGCAGCTTAGCCCTCTCCGGCGGGCAGTACTTC.